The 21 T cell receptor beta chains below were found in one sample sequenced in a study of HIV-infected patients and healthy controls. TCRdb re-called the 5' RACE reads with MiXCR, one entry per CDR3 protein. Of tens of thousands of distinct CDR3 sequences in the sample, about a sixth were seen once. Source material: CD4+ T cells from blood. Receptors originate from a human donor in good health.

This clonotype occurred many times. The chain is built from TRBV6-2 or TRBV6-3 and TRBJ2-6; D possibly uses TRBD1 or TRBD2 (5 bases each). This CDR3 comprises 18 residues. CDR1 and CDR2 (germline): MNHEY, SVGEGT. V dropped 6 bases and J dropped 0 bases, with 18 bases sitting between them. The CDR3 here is CASRRTGTGSSGANVLTF. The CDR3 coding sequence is TGTGCCAGCAGACGTACCGGGACCGGTAGCTCTGGGGCCAACGTCCTGACTTTC.

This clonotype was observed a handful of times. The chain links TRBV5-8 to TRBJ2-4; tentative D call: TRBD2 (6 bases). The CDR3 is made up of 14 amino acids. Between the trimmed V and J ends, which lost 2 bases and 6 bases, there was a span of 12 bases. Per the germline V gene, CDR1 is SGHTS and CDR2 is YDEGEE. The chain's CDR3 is CASSFLEGGNIQYF. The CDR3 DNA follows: TGTGCCAGCAGCTTTCTGGAGGGAGGAAACATTCAGTACTTC.

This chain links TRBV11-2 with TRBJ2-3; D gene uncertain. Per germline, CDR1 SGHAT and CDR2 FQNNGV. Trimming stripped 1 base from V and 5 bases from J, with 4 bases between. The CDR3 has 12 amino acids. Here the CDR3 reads CASSLARDTQYF. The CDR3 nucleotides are TGTGCCAGCAGCTTAGCTCGAGATACGCAGTATTTT.

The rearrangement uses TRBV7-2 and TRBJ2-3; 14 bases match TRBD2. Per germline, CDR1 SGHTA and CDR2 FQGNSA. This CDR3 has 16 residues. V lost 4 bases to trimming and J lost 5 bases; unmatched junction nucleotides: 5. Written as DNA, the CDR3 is TGTGCCAGCAGCTACCGACTAGCGGGGGGGCTAGATACGCAGTATTTT. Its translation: CASSYRLAGGLDTQYF.

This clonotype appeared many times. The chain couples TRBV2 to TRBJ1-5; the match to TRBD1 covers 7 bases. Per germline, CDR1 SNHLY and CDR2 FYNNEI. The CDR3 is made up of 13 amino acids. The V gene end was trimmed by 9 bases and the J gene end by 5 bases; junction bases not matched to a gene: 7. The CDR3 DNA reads TGTGCCAGTACTACAGGGGCCCATCAGCCCCAGCATTTT. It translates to CASTTGAHQPQHF.

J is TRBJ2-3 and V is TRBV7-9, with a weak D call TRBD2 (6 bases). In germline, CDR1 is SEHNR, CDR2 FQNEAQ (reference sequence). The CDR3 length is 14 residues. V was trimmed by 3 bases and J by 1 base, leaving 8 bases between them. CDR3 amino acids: CASSFVAGTDTQYF. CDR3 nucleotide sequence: TGTGCCAGCAGCTTTGTAGCGGGCACAGATACGCAGTATTTT.

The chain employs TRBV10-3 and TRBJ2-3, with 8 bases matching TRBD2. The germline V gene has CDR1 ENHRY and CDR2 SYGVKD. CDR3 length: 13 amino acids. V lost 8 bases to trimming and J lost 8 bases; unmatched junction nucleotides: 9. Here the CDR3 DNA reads TGTGCCATCGCCGGGACTAGTCCGGCTACGCAGTATTTT. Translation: CAIAGTSPATQYF.

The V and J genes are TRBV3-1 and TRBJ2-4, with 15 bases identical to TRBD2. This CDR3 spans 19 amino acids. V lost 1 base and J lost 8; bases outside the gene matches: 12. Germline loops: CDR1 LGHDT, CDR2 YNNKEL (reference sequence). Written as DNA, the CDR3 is TGTGCCAGCAGCCAAGTAGGGAGGGGACTAGCGGGAGGAGAGGACATTCAGTACTTC. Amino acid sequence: CASSQVGRGLAGGEDIQYF.

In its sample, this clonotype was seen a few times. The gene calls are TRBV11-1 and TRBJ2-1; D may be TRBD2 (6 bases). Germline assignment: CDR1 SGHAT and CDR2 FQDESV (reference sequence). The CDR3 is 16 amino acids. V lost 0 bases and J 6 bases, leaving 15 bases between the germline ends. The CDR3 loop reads CASSLAGRGLLNEQFF. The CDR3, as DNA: TGTGCCAGCAGCTTAGCAGGGCGGGGATTACTCAATGAGCAGTTCTTC. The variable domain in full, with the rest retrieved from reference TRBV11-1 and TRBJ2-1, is EAEVAQSPRYKITEKSQAVAFWCDPISGHATLYWYRQILGQGPELLVQFQDESVVDDSQLPKDRFSAERLKGVDSTLKIQPAELGDSAMYLCASSLAGRGLLNEQFFGPGTRLTVL.

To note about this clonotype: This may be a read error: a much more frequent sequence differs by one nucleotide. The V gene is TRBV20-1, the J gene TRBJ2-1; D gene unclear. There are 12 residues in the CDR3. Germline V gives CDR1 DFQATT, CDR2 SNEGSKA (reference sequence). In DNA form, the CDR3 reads TGCAGAGCTATAGTGACCTACAATGAGCAGTTCTTC. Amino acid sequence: CRAIVTYNEQFF.

The CDR3 sequence: CSVDRGSGNEQFF. CDR3 in DNA: TGCAGCGTAGACAGGGGGTCTGGGAATGAGCAGTTCTTC. This chain uses TRBV29-1 with TRBJ2-1; 9 bases line up with TRBD1. Germline CDR1 is SQVTM and CDR2 is ANQGSEA. This CDR3 contains 13 residues. Trimming cost V 6 bases and J 7 bases; bases outside gene matches: 7.

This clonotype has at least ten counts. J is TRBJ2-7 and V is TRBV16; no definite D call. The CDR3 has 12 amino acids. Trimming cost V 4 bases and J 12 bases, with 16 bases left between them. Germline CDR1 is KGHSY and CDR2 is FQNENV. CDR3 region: CASSPTGAVAYF. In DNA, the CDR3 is TGTGCCAGCAGCCCGACGGGTGCAGTGGCGTACTTC.

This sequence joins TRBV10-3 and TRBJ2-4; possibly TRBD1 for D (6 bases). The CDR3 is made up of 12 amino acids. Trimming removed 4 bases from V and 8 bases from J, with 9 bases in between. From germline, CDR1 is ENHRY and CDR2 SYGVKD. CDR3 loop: CAISVEGDIQYF. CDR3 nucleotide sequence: TGTGCCATCAGTGTTGAGGGGGACATTCAGTACTTC.

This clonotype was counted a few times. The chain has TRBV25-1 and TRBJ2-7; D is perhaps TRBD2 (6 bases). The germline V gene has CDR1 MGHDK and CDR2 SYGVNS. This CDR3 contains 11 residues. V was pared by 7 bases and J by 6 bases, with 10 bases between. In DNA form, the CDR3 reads TGTGCCAGCATTGGAGGGCGCGAGCAGTACTTC. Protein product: CASIGGREQYF.

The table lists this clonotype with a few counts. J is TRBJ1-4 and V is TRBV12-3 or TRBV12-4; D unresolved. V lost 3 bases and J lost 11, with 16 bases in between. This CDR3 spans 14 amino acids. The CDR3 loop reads CASSFRGIKGKLFF. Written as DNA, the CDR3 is TGTGCCAGCAGTTTCCGCGGGATCAAGGGCAAACTGTTTTTT.

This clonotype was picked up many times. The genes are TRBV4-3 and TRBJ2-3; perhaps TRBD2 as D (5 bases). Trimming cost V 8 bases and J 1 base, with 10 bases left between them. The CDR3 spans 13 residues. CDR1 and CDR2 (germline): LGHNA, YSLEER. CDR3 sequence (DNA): TGCGCCAGCCAGCGGCGGGGCACAGATACGCAGTATTTT. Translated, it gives CASQRRGTDTQYF.

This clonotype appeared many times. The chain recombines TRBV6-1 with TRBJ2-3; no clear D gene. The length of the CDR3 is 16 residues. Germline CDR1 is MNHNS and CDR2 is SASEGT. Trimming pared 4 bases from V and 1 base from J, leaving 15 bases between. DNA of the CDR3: TGTGCCAGCAGTGGAAGACAAAATTTGGGCACAGATACGCAGTATTTT. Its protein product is CASSGRQNLGTDTQYF.

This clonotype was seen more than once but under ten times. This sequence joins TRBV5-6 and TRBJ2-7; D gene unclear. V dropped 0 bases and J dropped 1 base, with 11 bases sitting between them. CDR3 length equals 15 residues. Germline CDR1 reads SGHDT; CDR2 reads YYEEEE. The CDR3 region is CASSLGGFRSYEQYF. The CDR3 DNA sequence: TGTGCCAGCAGCTTGGGGGGATTCCGGTCCTACGAGCAGTACTTC.

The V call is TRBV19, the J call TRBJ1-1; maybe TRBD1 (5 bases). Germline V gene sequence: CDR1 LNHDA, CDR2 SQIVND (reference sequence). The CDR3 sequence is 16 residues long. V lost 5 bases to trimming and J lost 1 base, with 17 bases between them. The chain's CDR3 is CASSPIRSRGNTEAFF. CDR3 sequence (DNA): TGTGCCAGTAGTCCGATTAGGTCAAGGGGGAACACTGAAGCTTTCTTT. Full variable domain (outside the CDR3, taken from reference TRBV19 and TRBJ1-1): DGGITQSPKYLFRKEGQNVTLSCEQNLNHDAMYWYRQDPGQGLRLIYYSQIVNDFQKGDIAEGYSVSREKKESFPLTVTSAQKNPTAFYLCASSPIRSRGNTEAFFGQGTRLTVV.

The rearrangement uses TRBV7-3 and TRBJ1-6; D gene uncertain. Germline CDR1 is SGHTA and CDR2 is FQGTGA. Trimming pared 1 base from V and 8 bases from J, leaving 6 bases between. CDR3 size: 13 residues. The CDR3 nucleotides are TGTGCCAGCAGCTTAAAACGGGATTCACCCCTCCACTTT. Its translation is CASSLKRDSPLHF.

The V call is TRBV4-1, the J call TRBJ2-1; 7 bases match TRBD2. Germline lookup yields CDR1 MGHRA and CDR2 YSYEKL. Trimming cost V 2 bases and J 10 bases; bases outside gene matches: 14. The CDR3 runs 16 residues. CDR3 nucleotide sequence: TGCGCCAGCAGCCAACTACTAGCGACAACTATCCGAGAGCAGTTCTTC. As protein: CASSQLLATTIREQFF.